Listed below are T cell receptor beta chains from one sample, sequenced in a study of patients and donors after allogeneic stem cell transplantation. TCRdb recomputed calls from the RT-PCR reads with MiXCR, one row per CDR3 protein. This table holds under 200,000 distinct CDR3 sequences, 25% to 35% found once. The sequenced sample consisted of blood, either unsorted or a sorted T cell fraction (not recorded which). All receptors come from a human donor who was either an allogeneic HSCT recipient or a stem cell or donor lymphocyte infusion donor (not recorded which). It is not recorded whose cells these are; they may come from a transplant donor. Both conserved end residues are part of each CDR3. Each record gives: V gene, D gene, clone size, J gene, CDR3 DNA, CDR3 protein. A D gene is named only where the DNA matches it firmly. Rows may omit the clone size; those that give it use once, few, many or a size class.

TRBV15	NA	NA	TRBJ1-4	TGTGCCACCAGCAGAGATAGGGGACAACCTAATGAAAAACTGTTTTTT	CATSRDRGQPNEKLFF
TRBV12-3/TRBV12-4	NA	few	TRBJ1-1	TGTGCCAGCACCTCAACACACTGGTATATGAACACTGAAGCTTTCTTT	CASTSTHWYMNTEAFF
TRBV13	TRBD2	NA	TRBJ2-1	TGTGCCAGCAGGCCTAGGAAGCAACTAGCGAGCGGGGGTACCTACAATGAGCAGTTCTTC	CASRPRKQLASGGTYNEQFF
TRBV7-9	NA	few	TRBJ1-2	TGTGCCAGCAGCCCCGCGGGTGGCTATGGCTACACCTTC	CASSPAGGYGYTF
TRBV24-1	TRBD2	few	TRBJ2-1	TGTGCCACCAGTGATCCTAGCGGGATCTCCTACAATGAGCAGTTCTTC	CATSDPSGISYNEQFF
TRBV27	NA	NA	TRBJ2-5	TGTGCCAGCAGAAAAGGGATACTGGTTGGTACAGAGACCCAGTACTTC	CASRKGILVGTETQYF
TRBV5-1	TRBD2	NA	TRBJ2-1	TGCGCCAGCAGCTTGGTGCCGGGAGGAGATAGTGAGCAGTTCTTC	CASSLVPGGDSEQFF
TRBV5-1	NA	NA	TRBJ2-5	TGCGCCAGCAGCTTGGCCGGGCAGGACGAAGAGACCCAGTACTTC	CASSLAGQDEETQYF
TRBV10-3	TRBD1	few	TRBJ2-7	TGTGCCATCAGTGCCCGGGACAGGGGGACCTACGAGCAGTACTTC	CAISARDRGTYEQYF
TRBV25-1	NA	many	TRBJ1-6	TGTGCCAGCAGTGAACTGGGGGGCGCTAGAGCTAGTTCACCCCTCCACTTT	CASSELGGARASSPLHF
TRBV27	TRBD2	NA	TRBJ2-7	TGTGCCAGCAGTTTATCCGGGACTATCCTCCCATTCGGTTACGAGCAGTACTTC	CASSLSGTILPFGYEQYF
TRBV7-8	TRBD1	NA	TRBJ1-1	TGTGCCAGCAGTACCCGGACAGGGCGGAACACTGAAGCTTTCTTT	CASSTRTGRNTEAFF
TRBV14	TRBD2	NA	TRBJ2-3	TGTGCCAGCAGCCCTTGGGGGGGAAGCACAGATACGCAGTATTTT	CASSPWGGSTDTQYF
TRBV27	TRBD2	NA	TRBJ2-7	TGTGCCAGCAGTCCCCGGGCTAGCGGGACCTACGAGCAGTACTTC	CASSPRASGTYEQYF
TRBV12-3/TRBV12-4	NA	few	TRBJ1-1	TGTGCCAGCAGTCTAGGGGGGCAATGGAACACTGAAGCTTTCTTT	CASSLGGQWNTEAFF
TRBV7-8	NA	NA	TRBJ2-4	TGTGCCAGCAGCGAGCCGGCCGGGTCAAACATTCAGTACTTC	CASSEPAGSNIQYF
TRBV7-9	NA	NA	TRBJ1-3	TGTGCCAGCAGCCCAAACTGGGGGTTCTCTGGAAACACCATATATTTT	CASSPNWGFSGNTIYF
TRBV21-1	NA	few	TRBJ2-3	TGTGCCAGCATTCCTCGGGGACGGGGGGATACGCAGTATTTT	CASIPRGRGDTQYF
TRBV11-2	NA	few	TRBJ1-2	TGTGCCAGCAGCCACAGGTCAGGGGACTACTATGGCTACACCTTC	CASSHRSGDYYGYTF
TRBV20-1	TRBD1	few	TRBJ1-4	TGCAGTGCTCTTCACAGGGGCGGGAATGAAAAACTGTTTTTT	CSALHRGGNEKLFF
TRBV12-3/TRBV12-4	NA	few	TRBJ2-1	TGTGCCAGCCGACAACACGGGTCGACTGGGGAGCAGTTCTTC	CASRQHGSTGEQFF
TRBV18	NA	NA	TRBJ1-2	TGTGCCAGCTCACCTACCACAGGGACAAACTATGGCTACACCTTC	CASSPTTGTNYGYTF
TRBV7-2	NA	NA	TRBJ1-2	TGTGCCAGCAGCTTGGATTCGAACTATGGCTACACCGGAGTTCCTTTC	CASSLDSNYGYTGVPF
TRBV4-3	NA	few	TRBJ1-2	TGCGCCAGCAGCCAATGGTCCACTACTAACTATGGCTACACCTTC	CASSQWSTTNYGYTF
TRBV7-9	NA	few	TRBJ1-2	TGTGCCAGCAGCTTTGGAGGGGTAGGCTACACCTTC	CASSFGGVGYTF
TRBV6-6	NA	NA	TRBJ1-2	TGTGCCAGCAGTTACCCAACCAGGGATTCTTCGCTAGACTATGGCTACACCTTC	CASSYPTRDSSLDYGYTF
TRBV5-1	NA	NA	TRBJ2-7	TGCGCCAGCAGCCCCCTCACAGAGACCTACGAGCAGTACTTC	CASSPLTETYEQYF
TRBV2	TRBD2	NA	TRBJ2-5	TGTGCCAGCAGCCATAGCGGGAGGCTCCAAGAGACCCAGTACTTC	CASSHSGRLQETQYF
TRBV30	NA	NA	TRBJ1-2	TGTGCCTGGAGGAATATGTGGGGCGATGGCTACACCTTC	CAWRNMWGDGYTF
TRBV29-1	NA	medium-sized	TRBJ1-5	TGCAGCGTACGGGCAGAAATTAATCAGCCCCAGCATTTT	CSVRAEINQPQHF
TRBV11-2	NA	NA	TRBJ1-1	TGTGCCAGCAGCGGAACCGGGTGGCAGGCGAACACTGAAGCTTTCTTT	CASSGTGWQANTEAFF
TRBV10-3	NA	few	TRBJ2-7	TGTGCCATCAGTGGGGACTCCTACGAGCAGTACTTC	CAISGDSYEQYF
TRBV7-2	NA	few	TRBJ1-5	TGTGCCAGCAGCTTAGAGCCTTATAGCAATCAGCCCCAGCATTTT	CASSLEPYSNQPQHF
TRBV29-1	NA	NA	TRBJ2-5	TGCAGCGTTGGTGGGAGTTTCCAAGAGACCCAGTACTTC	CSVGGSFQETQYF
TRBV3-1	NA	few	TRBJ2-7	TGTGCCAGCAGCCAAGGAGGAACAGGTTCCTACGAGCAGTACTTC	CASSQGGTGSYEQYF
TRBV25-1	NA	NA	TRBJ2-7	TGTGCCAGCAGTGAATGGAGCTCCGAGCAGTACTTC	CASSEWSSEQYF
TRBV29-1	NA	many	TRBJ1-5	TGCAGCGTTGCAGTTGGGGGGAGGCAGCCCCAGCATTTT	CSVAVGGRQPQHF
TRBV4-3	NA	NA	TRBJ2-1	TGCGCCAGCAGCCACGGAGGTAGCCCGCACAATGAGCAGTTCTTC	CASSHGGSPHNEQFF
TRBV2	NA	few	TRBJ1-5	TGTGCCAGCATGGGGGGAGGGCCCCAGCATTTT	CASMGGGPQHF
TRBV28	NA	NA	TRBJ1-2	TGTGCCAGCCTCCTACCCGGGCGGGGGGATGGCTACACCTTC	CASLLPGRGDGYTF
TRBV6-5	TRBD1	once	TRBJ2-7	TGTGCCAGCAGTTACTCGCCGGGACAGCTCTCCTACGAGCAGTACTTC	CASSYSPGQLSYEQYF
TRBV4-1	NA	NA	TRBJ2-1	TGCGCCAGCAGCCAACCCTCGGGGCGAGCGGGCCCCTACAATGAGCAGTTCTTC	CASSQPSGRAGPYNEQFF
TRBV24-1	TRBD2	NA	TRBJ2-3	TGTGCCACCAGTGCGACTAGCGGGGCAGATACGCAGTATTTT	CATSATSGADTQYF
TRBV7-9	NA	few	TRBJ2-3	TGTGCCAGCAGCGTCGGACGGCTTCGATTCCGCACAGATACGCAGTATTTT	CASSVGRLRFRTDTQYF
TRBV3-1	NA	NA	TRBJ2-5	TGTGCCAGCAGCCAAACAGCTAGGACAGAGACCCAGTACTTC	CASSQTARTETQYF
TRBV15	TRBD1	few	TRBJ2-3	TGTGCCACCAGCAGACCAGGGGGCCTCGATGGGTATTTT	CATSRPGGLDGYF
TRBV7-9	NA	few	TRBJ1-5	TGTGCCAGCAGTGAGGACGTGGACACGCCCCAGCATTTT	CASSEDVDTPQHF
TRBV20-1	NA	few	TRBJ2-1	TGCAGTGCTAAGGGGGGAGGGACTAACCCCTACAATGAGCAGTTCTTC	CSAKGGGTNPYNEQFF
TRBV4-2	NA	few	TRBJ1-4	TGTGCCAGCAGCCAAACGGACTTAAGGCGTGAAAAACTGTTTTTT	CASSQTDLRREKLFF
TRBV7-9	TRBD1	few	TRBJ2-7	TGTGCCAGCAGCTTAGGGGACAGCACAAACTTC	CASSLGDSTNF
TRBV6-2/TRBV6-3	TRBD2	NA	TRBJ2-1	TGTGCCAGCAAGCCGGGGGGGCTTGAGCAGTTCTTC	CASKPGGLEQFF
TRBV6-6	NA	NA	TRBJ1-3	TGTGCCAGCAGTTACCCGGGACATTTTGGAAACACCATATATTTT	CASSYPGHFGNTIYF
TRBV29-1	NA	NA	TRBJ2-7	TGCAGCGTTGAAAGGGACAACTCCTACGAGCAGTACTTC	CSVERDNSYEQYF
TRBV4-3	NA	many	TRBJ1-1	TGCGCCAGCAGCCAAGATCGGGTCTCCGCCTGGAGCGCTTTCTTT	CASSQDRVSAWSAFF
TRBV20-1	TRBD1	few	TRBJ1-6	TGCAGTGCTAGGAAAGGAGGGACAGGGGGGTATTCACCCCTCCACTTT	CSARKGGTGGYSPLHF
TRBV10-3	NA	once	TRBJ1-1	TGTGCCATCAGTGAGGGGGGCAGCAGAAACACTGAAGCTTTCTTT	CAISEGGSRNTEAFF
TRBV10-3	NA	NA	TRBJ1-5	TGTGCCATCAGCCCAGCGGGGGGCAATCAGCCCCAGCATTTT	CAISPAGGNQPQHF
TRBV7-2	TRBD2	NA	TRBJ2-3	TGTGCCAGCAGCTTATACACGTCTAGCGGGATCACAGATACGCAGTATTTT	CASSLYTSSGITDTQYF
TRBV5-1	TRBD2	NA	TRBJ2-7	TGCGCCAGCAGAGGGGCCCTAGCGGCCTACGAGCAGTACTTC	CASRGALAAYEQYF
TRBV6-1	TRBD2	NA	TRBJ2-7	TGTGCCAGCAGCCGACTAGCGGGAGGGCCGGGGGAACAGTACTTC	CASSRLAGGPGEQYF